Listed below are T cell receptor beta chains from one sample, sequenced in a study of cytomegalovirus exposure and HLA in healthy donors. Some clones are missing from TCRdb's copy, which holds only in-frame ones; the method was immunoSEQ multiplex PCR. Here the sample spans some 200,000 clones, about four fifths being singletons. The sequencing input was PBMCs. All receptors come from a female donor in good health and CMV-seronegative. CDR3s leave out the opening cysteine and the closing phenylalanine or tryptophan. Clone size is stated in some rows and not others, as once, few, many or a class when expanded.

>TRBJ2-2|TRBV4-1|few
ASSLGSGSVTGELF
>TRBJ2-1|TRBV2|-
ASSERDFYNEQF
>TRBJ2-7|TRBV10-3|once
ATGLAGVYEQY
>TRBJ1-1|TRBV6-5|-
ASSYTGGGLGTEAF
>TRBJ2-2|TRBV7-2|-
ASSLVAVTGELF
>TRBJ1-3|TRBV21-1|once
ASSKAPAIASDSFRNTIY
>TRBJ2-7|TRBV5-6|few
ASHHTGGLYEQY
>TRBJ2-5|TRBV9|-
ASSGAGYREETQY
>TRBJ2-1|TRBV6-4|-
ASRIAGGQYNEQF
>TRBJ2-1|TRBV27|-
ASSQLAGASYNEQF
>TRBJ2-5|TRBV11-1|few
ASSLEVASETQY
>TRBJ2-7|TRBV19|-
ASSSTGQGGREQY
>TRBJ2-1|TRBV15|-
ATGQPSSYNEQF
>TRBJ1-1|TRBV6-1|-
ASSWAGENTEAF
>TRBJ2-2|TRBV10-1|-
ASSEGTGENTGELF
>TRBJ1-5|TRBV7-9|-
ASSLYGQGNQPQH
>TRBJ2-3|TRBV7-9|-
ASSLGLAGVGDTQY
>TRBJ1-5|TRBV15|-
ATSSRQGQGSFQPQH
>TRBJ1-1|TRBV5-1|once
ASSQDSTGSAF
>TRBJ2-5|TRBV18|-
ASSTRQNQETQY
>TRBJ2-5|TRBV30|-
AWSGGGIETQY
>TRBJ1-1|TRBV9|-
ASSVGGEMNTEAF
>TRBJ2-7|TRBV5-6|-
ASTMIRTSGRYEQY
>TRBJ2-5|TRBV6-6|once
ASSYPTGLKETQY
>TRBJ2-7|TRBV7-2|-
ASSLELAGGEQY
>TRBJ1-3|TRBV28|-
ASEVAGALDTIY
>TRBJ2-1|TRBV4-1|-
ASSHAGSSYNEQF
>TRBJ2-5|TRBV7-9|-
ASSLTGTGEETQY
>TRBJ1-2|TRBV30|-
AWSVQNYGYT
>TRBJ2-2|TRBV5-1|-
ASSLGAGLNTGELF
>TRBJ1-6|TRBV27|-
ASGSRQISPLH
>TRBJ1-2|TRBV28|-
ASQQIDRAYGYT
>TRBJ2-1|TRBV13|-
ASSPRRVAGTYNEQF
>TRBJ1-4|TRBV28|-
ASRPAGIDIYEKLF
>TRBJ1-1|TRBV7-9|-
ASSSVGRVAF
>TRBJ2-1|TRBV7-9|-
SSSLRREQHEQF
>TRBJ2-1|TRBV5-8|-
ASSLRVGGTGGDEQF
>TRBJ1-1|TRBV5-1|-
ASSYRSGGTEAF
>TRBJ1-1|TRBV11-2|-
ASHQTGVVTEAF
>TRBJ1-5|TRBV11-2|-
ASSPRPGQTLNSNQPQH
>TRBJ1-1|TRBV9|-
ASSAEGRGNTEAF
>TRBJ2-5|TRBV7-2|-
ASSLRTGTQETQY
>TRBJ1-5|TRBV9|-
ASSVDGTGNQPQH
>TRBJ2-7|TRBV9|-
ASSVGGLAGDEQY
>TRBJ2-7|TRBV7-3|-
ASSLFGGPYEQY
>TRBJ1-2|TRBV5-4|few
ASSSGSGRYGYT
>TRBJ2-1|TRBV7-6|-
ASSHERGPGNEQF